This T cell receptor (beta chain) was identified during a study of CD8 T cells in ankylosing spondylitis. Germline V gene data show CDR1 as SGHRS and CDR2 as YFSETQ. Between the trimmed V and J ends, which lost 4 bases and 3 bases, there was a span of 6 bases. This CDR3 contains 12 residues. Study observations and caveats: A TCR beta motif of about eight highly homologous variants appeared characteristic of ankylosing spondylitis blood. The authors found the disease-linked clones to be CD8+ and relatively rare in peripheral blood.

Generation of TCR beta libraries employed quantitative 5'-RACE incorporating molecular barcodes. TCRdb reanalysed the 5' RACE reads using MiXCR and keeps one entry per CDR3 protein. The sample carries about 24,000 distinct CDR3 sequences, 10% to 15% recorded once. A note on this clonotype: Its target is unknown.

This clonotype was obtained from a male donor with ankylosing spondylitis or in good health (not recorded which). The material sequenced was blood. The chain couples TRBV5-1 to TRBJ2-3, with D possibly TRBD2 on 5 matching bases. Here the CDR3 DNA reads TGCGCCAGCAGCCGGGGTACAGATACGCAGTATTTT. Its protein is CASSRGTDTQYF.